Listed here are 22 T cell receptor beta chains from one sample, sequenced in a study of blood T cell repertoires in COVID-19. The assay was immunoSEQ multiplex PCR, and TCRdb's table has in-frame clones only and misses some. The sample holds some 180,000 clones; roughly 80% are singletons and the top ten take approximately 13%. Sequencing was carried out using peripheral blood. These receptors all stem from a man in his fifties or sixties who had recovered from COVID-19.

V usage is TRBV12-3 or TRBV12-4 and J usage is TRBJ1-2, with TRBD1 matching 10 bases. This CDR3 comprises 12 residues. The ends lost 5 bases at V and 12 bases at J; junction bases unmatched: 6. DNA for the CDR3: TGTGCCAGCAGTCCGGGACAGGGGATTCACACCTTC. Its protein product is CASSPGQGIHTF.

CDR3 DNA: TGTGCCAGCAACGGACTAGGATTCGGAGAAAAACTGTTTTTT. It specifies CASNGLGFGEKLFF. The chain has TRBV2 and TRBJ1-4, with D hard to call. Per germline, CDR1 SNHLY and CDR2 FYNNEI. Trimming took 7 bases from V and 8 from J, leaving 17 bases between them. The CDR3 extends over 14 amino acids.

This chain connects TRBV21-1 to TRBJ2-5; TRBD2 was called by the table and not checked on the DNA. TRBV21-1 represents a pseudogene. The CDR3 runs to 15 residues. CDR3: CASSILAGDGETQYF. CDR3 sequence (DNA): TGTGCCAGCAGCATACTAGCGGGAGACGGAGAGACCCAGTACTTC.

This chain uses TRBV3-1 (or the pseudogene TRBV3-2) with TRBJ2-2; D remains unclear. Trimming stripped 1 base from V and 2 bases from J, with 8 bases between. The CDR3 loop spans 15 amino acids. The germline V gene has CDR1 LGHDT and CDR2 YNNKEL (reference sequence). The CDR3: CASSQVARNTGELFF. DNA for the CDR3: TGTGCCAGCAGCCAAGTCGCCAGAAACACCGGGGAGCTGTTTTTT.

The chain recombines TRBV5-4 with TRBJ2-2, with 7 nucleotides matching TRBD1. Germline lookup yields CDR1 SGHNT and CDR2 YYREEE (reference sequence). V was clipped by 2 bases and J by 6 bases; unmatched bases: 4. This CDR3 comprises 14 residues. This chain's CDR3 is CASSLRGRPGELFF. The CDR3 DNA reads as TGTGCCAGCAGCTTAAGGGGGCGCCCCGGGGAGCTGTTTTTT.

The chain recombines TRBV28 with TRBJ1-5; D is possibly TRBD1 (6 bases). Germline V gene lookup returns CDR1 MDHEN and CDR2 SYDVKM. V was clipped by 5 bases and J by 7 bases, with 12 bases between them. This CDR3 is built from 13 residues. CDR3 protein: CASSRDNTQPQHF. In DNA, the CDR3 is TGTGCCAGCAGTCGGGACAATACCCAGCCCCAGCATTTT. Filled out from reference TRBV28 and TRBJ1-5, the complete variable domain reads DVKVTQSSRYLVKRTGEKVFLECVQDMDHENMFWYRQDPGLGLRLIYFSYDVKMKEKGDIPEGYSVSREKKERFSLILESASTNQTSMYLCASSRDNTQPQHFGDGTRLSIL.

This clone was picked up a small number of times. J is TRBJ1-4 and V is TRBV3-1 (or the pseudogene TRBV3-2); the D gene is possibly TRBD1 (6 bases). The V and J ends lost 4 bases and 8 bases respectively, with 20 bases between them. In germline, CDR1 is LGHDT, CDR2 YNNKEL (reference sequence). This CDR3 spans 16 amino acids. The CDR3 reads CASSPRETGSREKLFF. CDR3 DNA: TGTGCCAGCAGCCCCAGAGAAACAGGGAGCCGAGAAAAACTGTTTTTT.

The chain uses TRBV4-1 and TRBJ1-4; no firm D call. Germline V lookup: CDR1 MGHRA, CDR2 YSYEKL. Trimming cost V 1 base and J 8 bases, with 8 bases left between them. The CDR3 has 13 amino acids. Here the CDR3 DNA reads TGCGCCAGCAGCCAAGGTCTACGGGAAAAACTGTTTTTT. Its translation is CASSQGLREKLFF.

This chain uses TRBV5-1 with TRBJ2-7; 9 positions match TRBD1. V dropped 4 bases and J dropped 6; count of bases not matched to a gene: 11. The CDR3 has 15 residues. CDR1 and CDR2 (germline): SGHRS, YFSETQ. The CDR3 here is CASSQEAGTGTEQYF. The CDR3 nucleotides read TGCGCCAGCAGCCAGGAGGCCGGGACAGGGACCGAGCAGTACTTC.

The chain recombines TRBV19 with TRBJ2-7; 8 bases map to TRBD2. CDR1 LNHDA and CDR2 SQIVND come from the germline V gene (reference sequence). The CDR3 loop spans 15 amino acids. V was clipped by 6 bases and J by 6 bases; unmatched bases: 13. DNA for the CDR3: TGTGCCAGTAGCAGTCTAGCGGGCGGTTCTTCCGAGCAGTACTTC. Its translation: CASSSLAGGSSEQYF.

The rearrangement joins TRBV7-2 to TRBJ1-6; 10 bases are a match to TRBD1. This CDR3 has 17 amino acids. Trimming cost V 5 bases and J 7 bases; bases outside gene matches: 11. Germline loops: CDR1 SGHTA, CDR2 FQGNSA. CDR3 sequence (DNA): TGTGCCAGCAGCATACCAATACCGGGACAGGGGAATTCACCCCTCCACTTT. It codes for CASSIPIPGQGNSPLHF.

This clone occurred once. The gene calls are TRBV10-3 and TRBJ2-1, with 13 bases matching TRBD2. Unmatched junction bases numbered 6, after V lost 5 bases and J lost 8 bases. The CDR3 contains 15 residues. Germline lookup yields CDR1 ENHRY and CDR2 SYGVKD. CDR3 nucleotide sequence: TGTGCCATCAGTCCTGGACTAGCGGGAGAGGATGAGCAGTTCTTC. The encoded protein is CAISPGLAGEDEQFF.

The chain has TRBV11-2 and TRBJ2-1; 9 nucleotides align to TRBD1. This CDR3 has 15 amino acids. Germline CDR1 SGHAT, CDR2 FQNNGV. V was clipped by 3 bases and J by 8 bases; unmatched bases: 8. The CDR3 is CASSFGTGPYYEQFF. The CDR3 DNA is TGTGCCAGCAGCTTCGGGACAGGGCCTTACTATGAGCAGTTCTTC.

This clone has a single count. This chain connects TRBV30 to TRBJ1-1; D is unclear. Germline V CDR1 and CDR2: GTSNPN, SVGIG (reference sequence). The CDR3 is 13 residues long. The V gene lost 4 bases and the J gene lost 1 base, with 10 bases spanning the gap. The chain's CDR3 is CAWIIQTNTEAFF. CDR3 DNA: TGTGCCTGGATCATACAGACGAACACTGAAGCTTTCTTT.

A word on this clone: The same CDR3 also results from other DNA sequences found in this sample. The rearrangement links TRBV19 to TRBJ1-4; 8 bases are shared with TRBD1. This CDR3 is built from 15 residues. The germline V gene encodes CDR1 LNHDA and CDR2 SQIVND (reference sequence). The ends lost 3 bases at V and 4 bases at J; junction bases unmatched: 4. The CDR3 sequence is CASSIGTGNNEKLFF. The CDR3 bases are TGTGCCAGTAGTATTGGGACAGGCAATAATGAAAAACTGTTTTTT.

The chain has TRBV11-3 and TRBJ2-1, with 9 bases lining up with TRBD1. The CDR3 runs to 15 residues. With 4 bases clipped from V and 6 bases from J, the junction kept 7 bases outside the gene matches. From germline, CDR1 is SGHNT and CDR2 YENEEA. In nucleotides, the CDR3 is TGTGCCAGCAGCTCCCTCCTACAGGGGGCCAATGAGCAGTTCTTC. This codes for CASSSLLQGANEQFF.

The chain carries TRBV27 and TRBJ1-1; D remains ambiguous. The V end lost 0 bases, the J end lost 10 bases, and 12 bases lay between the germline ends. In germline, CDR1 is MNHEY, CDR2 SMNVEV (reference sequence). CDR3 size: 13 residues. As DNA, the CDR3 is TGTGCCAGCAGTTTATCATCGGAGGTTCGAGCTTTCTTT. Translated, it gives CASSLSSEVRAFF.

The genes are TRBV4-2 and TRBJ2-1, with 8 bases lining up with TRBD2. The CDR3 has 16 residues. The germline V gene encodes CDR1 LGHNA and CDR2 YNFKEQ. The ends lost 7 bases at V and 6 bases at J; junction bases unmatched: 14. The CDR3 region has the DNA TGTGCCAGCACCCCCCCCGGGACTAGTTTAGGCAATGAGCAGTTCTTC. This translates into CASTPPGTSLGNEQFF.

The chain links TRBV2 to TRBJ2-5; D not certain. CDR3 size: 11 residues. V was pared by 4 bases and J by 5 bases, with 5 bases between. Germline V lookup: CDR1 SNHLY, CDR2 FYNNEI. DNA of the CDR3: TGTGCCAGCAGTGTCGGTGAGACCCAGTACTTC. It is translated as CASSVGETQYF.

The chain combines TRBV2 with TRBJ1-1; no definite D call. This CDR3 is built from 16 residues. V dropped 1 base and J dropped 5 bases, with 17 bases sitting between them. Germline values: CDR1 SNHLY, CDR2 FYNNEI. The CDR3 DNA reads as TGTGCCAGCAGTGAAGTTGGGCTTGAGGGTGGGACTGAAGCTTTCTTT. Protein product: CASSEVGLEGGTEAFF.

In this sample, this clone turned up a few times. CDR3: CASRGGSNQPQHF. The CDR3 bases are TGTGCCAGCCGGGGAGGTAGCAATCAGCCCCAGCATTTT. This sequence joins TRBV7-8 and TRBJ1-5; unclear D gene. CDR1 is SGHVS, CDR2 FQNEAQ, per germline. CDR3 length equals 13 residues. With 8 bases removed from V and 0 bases from J, the gap between germline ends came to 8 bases.

The rearrangement links TRBV19 to TRBJ2-7, with D maybe TRBD2 (6 bases). Trimming left V 3 bases short and J 1 base short, with 10 bases between. The CDR3 has 14 residues. CDR1 is LNHDA, CDR2 SQIVND, per germline (reference sequence). DNA for the CDR3: TGTGCCAGTAGTATTTGGGGAGGTTCCTACGAGCAGTACTTC. As protein: CASSIWGGSYEQYF.